Here is one TCR beta chain with its context. This entry belongs to a study of blood T cell repertoires in COVID-19. CDR1 and CDR2 (germline): MNHEY, SMNVEV (reference sequence). With 3 bases clipped from V and 2 bases from J, the junction kept 12 bases outside the gene matches. The CDR3 consists of 18 residues. The data were produced by immunoSEQ multiplex PCR, yet TCRdb's version contains in-frame clones alone and is incomplete. This sample has fewer than 350,000 clones, with 89% found just once. J is TRBJ2-3 and V is TRBV27; 9 bases are a match to TRBD1. The sequenced sample consisted of PBMCs or T cells enriched from blood (not recorded which). This TCR was recovered from a woman in her forties who had recovered from COVID-19. The CDR3 here is CASSFRWRQGGVTDTQYF. Written as DNA, the CDR3 is TGTGCCAGCAGTTTCCGGTGGCGACAGGGGGGCGTCACAGATACGCAGTATTTT.